The 23 T cell receptor beta chains reported below all come from one sample, sequenced in a study of CD8 T cells in ankylosing spondylitis. TCRdb re-derived calls from the 5' RACE reads in MiXCR, one entry per CDR3 protein. The repertoire holds approximately 200,000 distinct CDR3 sequences, with 9.5% to 15% as singletons. Source material: blood, either unsorted or a sorted T cell fraction (not recorded which). Every receptor here comes from a male donor with ankylosing spondylitis or in good health (not recorded which).

The sample holds many counts of this clonotype. The chain recombines TRBV7-2 with TRBJ2-5; D is ambiguous. This CDR3 has 12 amino acids. Per the germline V gene, CDR1 is SGHTA and CDR2 is FQGNSA. Trimming cost V 3 bases and J 12 bases, with 14 bases left between them. The CDR3 region is CASSFKSAPEYF. CDR3 coding DNA: TGTGCCAGCAGCTTTAAAAGTGCCCCTGAGTACTTC.

This clonotype was detected many times. The rearrangement joins TRBV29-1 to TRBJ1-1; D not resolved. Germline lookup yields CDR1 SQVTM and CDR2 ANQGSEA. The CDR3 is 11 amino acids. Trimming stripped 7 bases from V and 13 bases from J, with 19 bases between. CDR3 amino acids: CSAAGSLKGFF. DNA for the CDR3: TGCAGCGCTGCCGGGAGCCTTAAAGGTTTCTTT.

A few counts support this clonotype. This chain links TRBV3-1 with TRBJ1-2; unclear D gene. The germline gives CDR1 LGHDT, CDR2 YNNKEL (reference sequence). This CDR3 has 14 amino acids. The V end was cut by 4 bases, the J end by 7 bases, with 16 bases between. The CDR3 DNA is TGTGCCAGCAGCCTTAGATGGTGGGGTTCTGGCTACACCTTC. Protein product: CASSLRWWGSGYTF.

CDR3 in DNA: TGTGCCACCAGCAGAGTCTTGACAGACCCTAACTATGGCTACACCTTC. Residues: CATSRVLTDPNYGYTF. The V gene is TRBV15, the J gene TRBJ1-2; D may be TRBD1 (5 bases). The CDR3 is 16 residues long. The germline V and J ends were trimmed by 1 base and 0 bases, with 12 bases remaining between them. The V gene's germline CDR1 is LNHNV and CDR2 YYDKDF (reference sequence).

CDR3 nucleotides: TGTGCCAGCAGTTACTCGGGGGGGGCGGGCACTGAAGCTTTCTTT. As protein: CASSYSGGAGTEAFF. J is TRBJ1-1 and V is TRBV6-5, with D maybe TRBD1 (6 bases). This CDR3 spans 15 amino acids. The germline gives CDR1 MNHEY, CDR2 SVGAGI. Deletions cut 0 bases from V and 4 bases from J, with 12 bases between.

This clonotype was detected a few times. This rearrangement joins TRBV20-1 to TRBJ1-2, with D possibly TRBD1 on 5 matching bases. This CDR3 is 12 amino acids long. Germline V gene data show CDR1 as DFQATT and CDR2 as SNEGSKA (reference sequence). Trimming took 3 bases from V and 13 from J, leaving 18 bases between them. CDR3 residues: CSASGGPDKGTF. The CDR3 DNA reads TGCAGTGCTAGTGGAGGACCGGACAAGGGCACCTTC.

At least ten counts were recorded for this clonotype. V is TRBV7-2 and J is TRBJ2-1; the match to TRBD2 covers 7 bases. The CDR3 extends over 14 amino acids. Germline lookup yields CDR1 SGHTA and CDR2 FQGNSA. V was pared by 7 bases and J by 2 bases, with 5 bases of the junction left unmatched. The CDR3 bases are TGTGCCAGCACCCTAGCGGAGACCTACAATGAGCAGTTCTTC. Encoded protein: CASTLAETYNEQFF.

The chain recombines TRBV7-9 with TRBJ2-7; TRBD2 matches 11 bases. Per the germline V gene, CDR1 is SEHNR and CDR2 is FQNEAQ (reference sequence). The V and J ends lost 3 bases and 0 bases, in that order; junction bases with no gene match: 7. The CDR3 totals 17 residues. The CDR3 protein is CASSFTSGSSLSYEQYF. The CDR3 DNA sequence: TGTGCCAGCAGCTTTACTAGCGGGAGTTCCCTCTCCTACGAGCAGTACTTC.

In this sample, this clonotype turned up a few times. This chain connects TRBV20-1 to TRBJ2-3, with 10 positions matching TRBD2. This CDR3 comprises 13 residues. CDR1 and CDR2 from the germline V gene are DFQATT and SNEGSKA (reference sequence). Germline trimming cut 6 bases from V and 2 bases from J; bases unmatched to any gene: 2. The chain's CDR3 is CSAGTSVTDTQYF. The CDR3 coding sequence is TGCAGTGCCGGGACTAGCGTCACAGATACGCAGTATTTT.

This clonotype was seen a few times. J is TRBJ2-3 and V is TRBV10-1; D might be TRBD1 (6 bases). V was clipped by 2 bases and J by 5 bases, with 14 bases between them. Germline CDR1 is WNHNN and CDR2 is SYGVQD (reference sequence). The CDR3 extends over 15 amino acids. In DNA form, the CDR3 reads TGCGCCAGCAGTGAGGACAGGAACGGAGGAGATACGCAGTATTTT. Protein sequence: CASSEDRNGGDTQYF.

J is TRBJ2-7 and V is TRBV20-1; D is undetermined. CDR1 DFQATT and CDR2 SNEGSKA come from the germline V gene (reference sequence). V was pared by 5 bases and J by 1 base, with 6 bases between. The CDR3 extends over 11 amino acids. CDR3 residues: CSASGSYEQYF. The CDR3 DNA follows: TGCAGTGCTTCCGGGTCCTACGAGCAGTACTTC.

The rearrangement joins TRBV24-1 to TRBJ2-1, with D perhaps TRBD1 or TRBD2 (5 bases each). The germline gives CDR1 KGHDR, CDR2 SFDVKD. CDR3 length: 18 residues. V was shortened by 2 bases and J by 0 bases, with 16 bases between the two germline ends. CDR3: CATSDSTWDGASYNEQFF. The CDR3 coding sequence is TGTGCCACCAGTGATTCGACGTGGGACGGAGCCTCCTACAATGAGCAGTTCTTC.

The rearrangement uses TRBV6-1 and TRBJ2-7, with D tentatively TRBD1 (6 bases). This CDR3 contains 15 residues. Germline V gives CDR1 MNHNS, CDR2 SASEGT. Trimming took off 5 bases at V and 3 bases at J, with 17 bases between the two ends. CDR3 nucleotide sequence: TGTGCCAGCAGTCCCTGGACAGATCTTCTCTACGAGCAGTACTTC. Translated: CASSPWTDLLYEQYF.

The V call is TRBV5-1, the J call TRBJ1-1; tentatively, D is TRBD1 (6 bases). The CDR3 consists of 15 residues. In germline, CDR1 is SGHRS, CDR2 YFSETQ. With 0 bases removed from V and 2 bases from J, the gap between germline ends came to 11 bases. The CDR3 reads CASSLVGQTNTEAFF. The CDR3 nucleotides are TGCGCCAGCAGCTTGGTAGGACAGACTAACACTGAAGCTTTCTTT. Drawing the rest from reference TRBV5-1 and TRBJ1-1, the complete variable domain is KAGVTQTPRYLIKTRGQQVTLSCSPISGHRSVSWYQQTPGQGLQFLFEYFSETQRNKGNFPGRFSGRQFSNSRSEMNVSTLELGDSALYLCASSLVGQTNTEAFFGQGTRLTVV.

This clonotype was counted a few times. V usage is TRBV27 and J usage is TRBJ1-4; 11 bases match TRBD1. Losses at the gene ends were 7 bases for V and 9 bases for J; bases not matched to a gene: 4. Germline-derived CDR1 and CDR2 are MNHEY and SMNVEV (reference sequence). The length of the CDR3 is 13 residues. The DNA of the CDR3 is TGTGCCAGCACGGACAGGGGGCTTCAAAAACTGTTTTTT. This encodes CASTDRGLQKLFF. Based on the CDR3 plus reference TRBV27 and TRBJ1-4, the full variable domain is EAQVTQNPRYLITVTGKKLTVTCSQNMNHEYMSWYRQDPGLGLRQIYYSMNVEVTDKGDVPEGYKVSRKEKRNFPLILESPSPNQTSLYFCASTDRGLQKLFFGSGTQLSVL.

The chain joins TRBV10-2 to TRBJ2-1; TRBD1 matches at 7 bases. The germline V gene encodes CDR1 WSHSY and CDR2 SAAADI. Trimming took 2 bases from V and 9 from J; bases not matched to a gene: 4. This CDR3 has 13 amino acids. The DNA for the CDR3 is TGCGCCAGCAGTGAGGAAAACAGGGGTGAGCAGTTCTTC. Translated: CASSEENRGEQFF.

This clonotype was seen more than once but under ten times. The chain uses TRBV6-1 and TRBJ2-7; possible D gene TRBD1, 5 bases. CDR1 is MNHNS and CDR2 is SASEGT in the germline V gene. CDR3 length equals 15 residues. Trimming stripped 6 bases from V and 2 bases from J, with 17 bases between. CDR3 protein: CASSPRQGSAYEQYF. Written as DNA, the CDR3 is TGTGCCAGCAGCCCCCGTCAGGGATCAGCCTACGAGCAGTACTTC.

This clonotype came up a few times. This chain joins TRBV5-1 and TRBJ1-1; D remains ambiguous. There are 16 residues in the CDR3. CDR1 is SGHRS and CDR2 is YFSETQ in the germline V gene. V was trimmed by 0 bases and J by 1 base, leaving 13 bases between them. CDR3 loop: CASSLAGVSQNTEAFF. In nucleotides, the CDR3 is TGCGCCAGCAGCTTGGCTGGTGTCAGCCAGAACACTGAAGCTTTCTTT.

The chain uses TRBV20-1 and TRBJ2-3; TRBD1 or TRBD2 may be the D gene (5 bases each). The germline V and J ends were trimmed by 6 bases and 0 bases, with 7 bases remaining between them. The CDR3 length is 12 residues. Germline V gene data show CDR1 as DFQATT and CDR2 as SNEGSKA (reference sequence). The CDR3 here is CSAGTSTDTQYF. In DNA form, the CDR3 reads TGCAGTGCAGGGACCAGCACAGATACGCAGTATTTT.

This clonotype was detected once. The chain couples TRBV7-9 to TRBJ2-3; D unclear. The CDR3 runs 15 residues. Trimming shortened V by 5 bases and J by 2 bases, and 14 bases separated the two germline ends. Germline values: CDR1 SEHNR, CDR2 FQNEAQ (reference sequence). In DNA form, the CDR3 reads TGTGCCAGCAGCACCTCGGATAGGGTCACAGATACGCAGTATTTT. It specifies CASSTSDRVTDTQYF.

The rearrangement links TRBV2 to TRBJ2-1, with TRBD2 matching 8 bases. The germline V gene encodes CDR1 SNHLY and CDR2 FYNNEI. V trimming: 2 bases; J trimming: 9 bases; junction bases outside the gene matches: 9. The CDR3 consists of 15 residues. The CDR3 nucleotides read TGTGCCAGCAGTGAAAGTGGACTAGCAGTAGGTGAGCAGTTCTTC. Translation gives CASSESGLAVGEQFF.

This clonotype appeared many times. At one boundary the junction diverges from the germline segment, which might be a read error. This chain links TRBV3-1 with TRBJ2-3; D not resolved. CDR3 length: 14 residues. CDR1 and CDR2 from the germline V gene are LGHDT and YNNKEL (reference sequence). The CDR3 sequence is CASSQGFSTDTQYF. The CDR3 coding sequence is TGTGCCAGCAGCCAAGGGTTCAGCACGGATACGCAGTATTTT.

This clonotype has a count of ten or more. The chain recombines TRBV11-2 with TRBJ2-3; 8 bases agree with TRBD1. V lost 5 bases to trimming and J lost 2 bases; unmatched junction nucleotides: 9. The CDR3 is 16 residues long. The V gene's germline CDR1 is SGHAT and CDR2 FQNNGV. CDR3 loop: CASSLWTGTYTDTQYF. CDR3 coding DNA: TGTGCCAGCAGCCTATGGACAGGGACATACACAGATACGCAGTATTTT.